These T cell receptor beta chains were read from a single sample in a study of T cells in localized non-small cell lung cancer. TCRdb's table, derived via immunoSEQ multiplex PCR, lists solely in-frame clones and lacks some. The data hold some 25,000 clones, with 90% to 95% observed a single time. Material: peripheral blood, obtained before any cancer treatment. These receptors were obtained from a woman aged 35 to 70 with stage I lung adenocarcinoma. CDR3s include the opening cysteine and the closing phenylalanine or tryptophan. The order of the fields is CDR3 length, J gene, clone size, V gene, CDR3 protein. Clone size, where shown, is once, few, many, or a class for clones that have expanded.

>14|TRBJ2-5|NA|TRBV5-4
CASSAGTVQETQYF
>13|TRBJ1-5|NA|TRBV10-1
CATSLDRNQPQHF
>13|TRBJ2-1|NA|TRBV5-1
CASSPILSNEQFF
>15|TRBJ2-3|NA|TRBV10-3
CAISAQGQGTDTQYF
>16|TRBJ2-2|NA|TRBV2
CASGLEGTANTGELFF
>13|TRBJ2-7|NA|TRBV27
CASSRKAGSEQYF
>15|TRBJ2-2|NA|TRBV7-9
CASSLTQGSTGELFF
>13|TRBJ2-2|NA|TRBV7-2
CASSLGVAGELFF
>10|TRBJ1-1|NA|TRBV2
CASPHTEAFF
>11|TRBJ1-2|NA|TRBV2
CASSRDYGYTF
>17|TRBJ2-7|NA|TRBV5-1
CASSLLPPTGLVVEQYF
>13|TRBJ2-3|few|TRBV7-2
CASSSNSGDTQYF
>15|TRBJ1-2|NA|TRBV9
CASSVVSFDSDGYTF
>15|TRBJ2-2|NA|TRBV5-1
CASSLDSGNTGELFF
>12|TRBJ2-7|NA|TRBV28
CASSLSGVEQYF
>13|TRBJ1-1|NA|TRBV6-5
CASVRTGGREAFF
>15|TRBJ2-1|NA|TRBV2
CASRPGTTPYNEQFF
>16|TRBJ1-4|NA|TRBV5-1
CASSFGPGLTNEKLFF
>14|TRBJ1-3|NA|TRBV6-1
CACTGGSSGNTIYF
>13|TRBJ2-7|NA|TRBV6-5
CASSYGYSYEQYF
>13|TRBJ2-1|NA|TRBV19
CASSNGVGNEQFF
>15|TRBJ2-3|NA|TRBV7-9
CASSPDRMSTDTQYF
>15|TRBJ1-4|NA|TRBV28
CASSPSGQGGEKLFF
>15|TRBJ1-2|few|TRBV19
CASTSLRSSGYGYTF
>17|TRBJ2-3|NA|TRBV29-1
CSVEGGLEGGSTDTQYF
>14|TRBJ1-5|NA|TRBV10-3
CAISNRDINQPQHF
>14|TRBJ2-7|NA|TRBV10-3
CAIRGTGVSYEQYF
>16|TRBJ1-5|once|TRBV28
CASRNFEGNSNQPQHF
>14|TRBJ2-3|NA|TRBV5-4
CASSLRSPTDTQYF
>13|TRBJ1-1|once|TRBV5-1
CASSGYLNTEAFF
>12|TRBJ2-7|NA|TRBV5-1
CASSFQSHEQYF
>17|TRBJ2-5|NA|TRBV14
CASSQDRSQGVGETQYF
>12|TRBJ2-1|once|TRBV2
CASRGDQGEQFF
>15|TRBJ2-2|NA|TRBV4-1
CASSQRAPNTGELFF
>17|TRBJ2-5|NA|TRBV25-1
CASSEHPLEGAGETQYF
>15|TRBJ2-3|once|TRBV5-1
CASSLRGTGEDTQYF
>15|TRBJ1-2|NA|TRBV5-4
CASSQGQGDLIGYTF
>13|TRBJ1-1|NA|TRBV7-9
CASSPQGATEAFF
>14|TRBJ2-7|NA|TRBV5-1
CASSSGTSGYEQYF
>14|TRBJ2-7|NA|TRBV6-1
CASSYGVGPYEQYF
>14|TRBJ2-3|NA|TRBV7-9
CASSLVPGPDTQYF
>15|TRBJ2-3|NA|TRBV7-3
CASSPGGRSTDTQYF